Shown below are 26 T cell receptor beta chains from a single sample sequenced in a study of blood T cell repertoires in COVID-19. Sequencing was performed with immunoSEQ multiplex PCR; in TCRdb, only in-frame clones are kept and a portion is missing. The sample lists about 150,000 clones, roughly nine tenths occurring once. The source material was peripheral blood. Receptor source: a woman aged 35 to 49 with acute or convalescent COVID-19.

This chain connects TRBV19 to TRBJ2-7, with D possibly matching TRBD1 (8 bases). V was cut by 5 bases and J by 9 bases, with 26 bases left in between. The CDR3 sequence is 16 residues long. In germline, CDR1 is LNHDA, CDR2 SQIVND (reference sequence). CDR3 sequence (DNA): TGTGCCAGTAGTTCGACAGGGGCCAGCGGGGCGCTTCGGCAGTACTTC. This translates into CASSSTGASGALRQYF.

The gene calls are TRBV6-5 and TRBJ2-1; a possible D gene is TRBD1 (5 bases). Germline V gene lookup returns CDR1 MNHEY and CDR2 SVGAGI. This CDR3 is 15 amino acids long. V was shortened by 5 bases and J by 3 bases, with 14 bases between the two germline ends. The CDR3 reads CASSPGIINYNEQFF. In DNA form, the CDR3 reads TGTGCCAGCAGTCCAGGGATTATTAACTACAATGAGCAGTTCTTC.

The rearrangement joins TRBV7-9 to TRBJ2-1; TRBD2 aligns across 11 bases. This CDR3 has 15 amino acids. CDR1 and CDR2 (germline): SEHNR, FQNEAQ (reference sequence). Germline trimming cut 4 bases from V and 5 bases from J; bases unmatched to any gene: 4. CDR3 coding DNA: TGTGCCAGCAGCTCCCGACTAGCGGGGCACAATGAGCAGTTCTTC. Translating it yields CASSSRLAGHNEQFF.

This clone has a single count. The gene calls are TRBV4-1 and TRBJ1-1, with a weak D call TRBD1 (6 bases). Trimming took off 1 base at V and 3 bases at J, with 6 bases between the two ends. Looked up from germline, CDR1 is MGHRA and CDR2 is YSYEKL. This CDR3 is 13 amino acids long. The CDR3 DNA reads TGCGCCAGCAGCCAAGGGACAGACACTGAAGCTTTCTTT. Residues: CASSQGTDTEAFF.

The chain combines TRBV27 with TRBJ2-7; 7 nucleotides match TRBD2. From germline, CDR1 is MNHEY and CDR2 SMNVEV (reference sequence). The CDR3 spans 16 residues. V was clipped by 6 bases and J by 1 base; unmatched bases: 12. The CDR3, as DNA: TGTGCCAGCAGCGCAAGACTAGCCCGACCGTCCTACGAGCAGTACTTC. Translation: CASSARLARPSYEQYF.

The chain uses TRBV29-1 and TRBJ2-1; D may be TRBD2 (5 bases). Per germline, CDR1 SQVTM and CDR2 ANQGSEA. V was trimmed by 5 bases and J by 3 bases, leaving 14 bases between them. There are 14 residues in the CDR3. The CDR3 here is CSVLREGNYNEQFF. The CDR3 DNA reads TGCAGCGTTCTCCGGGAAGGGAACTACAATGAGCAGTTCTTC.

The CDR3 bases are TGTGCCAGTAGTATCTCTAATTCACCCCTCCACTTT. Its translation: CASSISNSPLHF. This chain connects TRBV19 to TRBJ1-6; D gene uncertain. Trimming took off 3 bases at V and 6 bases at J, with 3 bases between the two ends. Germline V lookup: CDR1 LNHDA, CDR2 SQIVND (reference sequence). This CDR3 has 12 amino acids.

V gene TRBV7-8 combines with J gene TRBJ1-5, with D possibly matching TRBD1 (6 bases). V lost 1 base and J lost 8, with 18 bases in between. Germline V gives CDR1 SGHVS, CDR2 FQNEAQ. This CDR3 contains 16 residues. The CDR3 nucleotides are TGTGCCAGCAGCTTAGGCCCGTCGGGGGGCCAGGAGCCCCAGCATTTT. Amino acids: CASSLGPSGGQEPQHF. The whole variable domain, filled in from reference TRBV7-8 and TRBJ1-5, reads GAGVSQSPRYKVAKRGQDVALRCDPISGHVSLFWYQQALGQGPEFLTYFQNEAQLDKSGLPSDRFFAERPEGSVSTLKIQRTQQEDSAVYLCASSLGPSGGQEPQHFGDGTRLSIL.

CDR3 sequence reads: CSADSPGELFF. In DNA form, the CDR3 reads TGCAGTGCCGATAGCCCCGGGGAGCTGTTTTTT. The chain carries TRBV20-1 and TRBJ2-2; no clear D. The CDR3 runs to 11 residues. Germline loops: CDR1 DFQATT, CDR2 SNEGSKA (reference sequence). V lost 6 bases and J 6 bases, leaving 8 bases between the germline ends.

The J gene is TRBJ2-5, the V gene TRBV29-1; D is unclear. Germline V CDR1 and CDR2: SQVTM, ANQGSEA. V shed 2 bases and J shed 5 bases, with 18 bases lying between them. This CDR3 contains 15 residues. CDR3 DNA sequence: TGCAGCGTTGAATTCTCACTTTATTTTGAGGAGACCCAGTACTTC. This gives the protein CSVEFSLYFEETQYF. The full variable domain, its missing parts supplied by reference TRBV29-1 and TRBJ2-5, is SAVISQKPSRDICQRGTSLTIQCQVDSQVTMMFWYRQQPGQSLTLIATANQGSEATYESGFVIDKFPISRPNLTFSTLTVSNMSPEDSSIYLCSVEFSLYFEETQYFGPGTRLLVL.

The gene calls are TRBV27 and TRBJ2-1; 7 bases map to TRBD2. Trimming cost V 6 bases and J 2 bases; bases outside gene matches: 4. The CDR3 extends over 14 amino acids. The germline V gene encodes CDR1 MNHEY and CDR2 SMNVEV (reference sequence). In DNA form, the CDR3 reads TGTGCCAGCAGGCTCGGGAGGCCCTACAATGAGCAGTTCTTC. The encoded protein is CASRLGRPYNEQFF.

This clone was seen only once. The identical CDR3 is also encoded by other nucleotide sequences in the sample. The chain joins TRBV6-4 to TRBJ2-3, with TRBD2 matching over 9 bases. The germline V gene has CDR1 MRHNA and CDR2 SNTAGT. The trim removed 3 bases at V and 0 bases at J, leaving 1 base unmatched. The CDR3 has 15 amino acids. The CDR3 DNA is TGTGCCAGCAGTGAACTAGCGGGTAGCACAGATACGCAGTATTTT. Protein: CASSELAGSTDTQYF.

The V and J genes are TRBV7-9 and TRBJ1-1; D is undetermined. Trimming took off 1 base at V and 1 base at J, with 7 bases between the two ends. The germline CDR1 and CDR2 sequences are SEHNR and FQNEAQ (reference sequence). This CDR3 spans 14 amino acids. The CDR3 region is CASSLVAGNTEAFF. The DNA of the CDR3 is TGTGCCAGCAGCTTAGTCGCGGGGAACACTGAAGCTTTCTTT.

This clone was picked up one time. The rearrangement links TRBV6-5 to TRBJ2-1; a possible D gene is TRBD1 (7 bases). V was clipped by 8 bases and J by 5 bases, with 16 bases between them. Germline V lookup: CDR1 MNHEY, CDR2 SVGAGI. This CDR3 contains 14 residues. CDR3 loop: CASQRGRGDNEQFF. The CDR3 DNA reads TGTGCCAGCCAGAGGGGGCGCGGGGACAATGAGCAGTTCTTC.

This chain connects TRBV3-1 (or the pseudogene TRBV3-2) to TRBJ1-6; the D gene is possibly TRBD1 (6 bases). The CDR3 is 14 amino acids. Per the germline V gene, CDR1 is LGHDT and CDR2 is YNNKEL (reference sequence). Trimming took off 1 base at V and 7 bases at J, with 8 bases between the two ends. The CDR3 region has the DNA TGTGCCAGCAGCCAAGGGACAGAGAATTCACCCCTCCACTTT. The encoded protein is CASSQGTENSPLHF.

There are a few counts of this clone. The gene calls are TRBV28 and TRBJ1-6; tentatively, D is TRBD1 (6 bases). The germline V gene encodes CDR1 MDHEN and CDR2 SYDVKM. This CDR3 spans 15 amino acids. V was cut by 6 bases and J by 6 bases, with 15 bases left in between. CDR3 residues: CASSQGWGPNSPLHF. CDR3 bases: TGTGCCAGCAGCCAGGGTTGGGGGCCTAATTCACCCCTCCACTTT.

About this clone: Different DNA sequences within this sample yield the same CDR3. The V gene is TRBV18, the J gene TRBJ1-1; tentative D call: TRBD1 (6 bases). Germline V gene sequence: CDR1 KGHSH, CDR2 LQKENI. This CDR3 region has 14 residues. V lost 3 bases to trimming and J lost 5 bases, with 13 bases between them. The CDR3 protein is CASSPLGAGTEAFF. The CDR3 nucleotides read TGTGCCAGCTCACCTTTGGGGGCTGGGACTGAAGCTTTCTTT.

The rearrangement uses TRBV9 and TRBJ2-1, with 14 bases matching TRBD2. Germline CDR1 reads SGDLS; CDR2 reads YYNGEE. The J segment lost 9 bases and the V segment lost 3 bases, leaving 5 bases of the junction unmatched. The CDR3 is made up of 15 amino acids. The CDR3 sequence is CASSAGLAGGTEQFF. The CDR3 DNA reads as TGTGCCAGCAGCGCAGGACTAGCGGGAGGTACTGAGCAGTTCTTC.

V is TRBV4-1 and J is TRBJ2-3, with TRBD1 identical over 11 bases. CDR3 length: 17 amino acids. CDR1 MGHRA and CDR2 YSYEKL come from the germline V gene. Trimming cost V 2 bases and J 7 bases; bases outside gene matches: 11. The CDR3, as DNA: TGCGCCAGCAGCCAACCCTTGGGACAGGGGGACGAGAATACGCAGTATTTT. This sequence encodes CASSQPLGQGDENTQYF.

This CDR3 is CASRRAGSGYNEQFF. CDR3 bases: TGTGCCAGCAGGCGAGCCGGGTCCGGATACAATGAGCAGTTCTTC. This chain joins TRBV27 and TRBJ2-1; D ambiguous. The CDR3 is 15 residues long. Germline V gene data show CDR1 as MNHEY and CDR2 as SMNVEV (reference sequence). Trimming took 6 bases from V and 4 from J, leaving 16 bases between them.

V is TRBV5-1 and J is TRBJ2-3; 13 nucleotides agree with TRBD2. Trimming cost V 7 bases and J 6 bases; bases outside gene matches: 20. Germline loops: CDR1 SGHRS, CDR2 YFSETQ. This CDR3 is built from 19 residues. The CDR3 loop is CASQSGAGLAGAQADTQYF. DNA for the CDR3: TGCGCCAGCCAGTCTGGAGCCGGACTAGCGGGGGCCCAGGCCGATACGCAGTATTTT.

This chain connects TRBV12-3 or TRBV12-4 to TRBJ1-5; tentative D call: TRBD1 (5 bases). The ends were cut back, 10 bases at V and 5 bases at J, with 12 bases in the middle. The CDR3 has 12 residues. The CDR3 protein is CAMSRGDQPQHF. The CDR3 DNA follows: TGTGCCATGAGTCGGGGGGATCAGCCCCAGCATTTT.

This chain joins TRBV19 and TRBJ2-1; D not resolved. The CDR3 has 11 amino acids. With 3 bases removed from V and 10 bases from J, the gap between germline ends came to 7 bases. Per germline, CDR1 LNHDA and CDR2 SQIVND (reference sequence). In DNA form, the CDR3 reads TGTGCCAGTAGTATCCTCCGGGAGCAGTTCTTC. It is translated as CASSILREQFF.

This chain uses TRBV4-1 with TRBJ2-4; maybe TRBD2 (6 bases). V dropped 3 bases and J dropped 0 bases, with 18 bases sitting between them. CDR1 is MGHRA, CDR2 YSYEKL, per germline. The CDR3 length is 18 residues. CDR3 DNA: TGCGCCAGCAGCCACGGGGGTATTGGGTCGCTAGCCAAAAACATTCAGTACTTC. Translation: CASSHGGIGSLAKNIQYF.

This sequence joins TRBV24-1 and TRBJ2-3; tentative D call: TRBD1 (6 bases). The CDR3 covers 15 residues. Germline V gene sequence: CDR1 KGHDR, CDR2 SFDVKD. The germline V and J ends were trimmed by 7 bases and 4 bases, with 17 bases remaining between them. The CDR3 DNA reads TGTGCCACCAGCCCCGACAGGCGTTTGGCAGATACGCAGTATTTT. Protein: CATSPDRRLADTQYF.

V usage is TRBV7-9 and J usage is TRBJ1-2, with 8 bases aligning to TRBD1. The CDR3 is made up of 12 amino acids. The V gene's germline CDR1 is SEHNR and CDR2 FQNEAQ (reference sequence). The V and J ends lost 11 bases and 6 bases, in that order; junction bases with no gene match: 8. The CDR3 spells CAGGTGANGYTF. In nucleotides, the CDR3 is TGTGCCGGAGGGACAGGAGCGAATGGCTACACCTTC.